The 8 T cell receptor beta chains given below trace back to one sample, sequenced in a study of naive and memory T cell subsets. Two oligonucleotides, mixed equimolar, formed the beta constant-region primer covering TRBC1 and TRBC2. Nested alpha and beta constant-region primers with the SP2 primer drove four PCR rounds on ligated cDNA. TCRdb recomputed calls from the UMI-ligation and nested PCR reads with MiXCR, one row per CDR3 protein. In the table there are 25,000 to 40,000 distinct CDR3 sequences, 15% to 20% of which are singletons. Sequenced material: effector memory CD4+ T cells from blood. Documented subset: effector memory, CD45RA- CD27-. These receptors all come from a human donor in good health.

In this sample, this clonotype turned up a few times. The V and J genes are TRBV6-5 and TRBJ2-7, with D possibly matching TRBD1 (6 bases). There are 15 residues in the CDR3. Germline values: CDR1 MNHEY, CDR2 SVGAGI. V dropped 6 bases and J dropped 4 bases, with 19 bases sitting between them. CDR3 region: CASSLNSGQSYEQYF. CDR3 DNA: TGTGCCAGCAGCCTAAACTCGGGACAAAGTTACGAGCAGTACTTC.

The chain recombines TRBV4-1 with TRBJ1-2; TRBD1 agrees at 10 bases. This CDR3 is 16 amino acids long. V shed 4 bases and J 4 bases; nucleotides not matched to a gene: 9. Germline V gene sequence: CDR1 MGHRA, CDR2 YSYEKL. The chain's CDR3 is CASSRSLTGGTYGYTF. CDR3 coding DNA: TGCGCCAGCAGCCGGAGCCTGACAGGGGGCACCTATGGCTACACCTTC.

The chain joins TRBV11-3 to TRBJ2-1, with 10 bases fitting TRBD2. After removal of 5 bases from V and 9 bases from J, the junction contained 7 bases not matched to a gene. This CDR3 is built from 14 residues. Per germline, CDR1 SGHNT and CDR2 YENEEA. The CDR3: CASSRSSGGIEQFF. CDR3 coding DNA: TGTGCCAGCAGCAGATCTAGCGGGGGCATTGAGCAGTTCTTC.

The chain employs TRBV7-2 and TRBJ1-2, with D possibly matching TRBD1 (6 bases). The CDR3 runs to 13 residues. Trimming removed 5 bases from V and 10 bases from J, with 17 bases in between. The germline V gene has CDR1 SGHTA and CDR2 FQGNSA. CDR3 coding DNA: TGTGCCAGCAGCCAGACAGGAACTATGGCCTACACCTTC. Its translation is CASSQTGTMAYTF.

By frequency in the sample, this clonotype is medium-sized. CDR3 in DNA: TGTGCCAGCAGCCAAAGGGGGGGATCGAGCTCACCCCTCCACTTT. Translated, it gives CASSQRGGSSSPLHF. The chain employs TRBV3-1 and TRBJ1-6; D possibly corresponds to TRBD1 (6 bases). V was pared by 2 bases and J by 10 bases, with 15 bases between. Germline CDR1 LGHDT, CDR2 YNNKEL (reference sequence). This CDR3 is 15 amino acids long.

The chain joins TRBV28 to TRBJ1-2, with D perhaps TRBD1 (5 bases). The CDR3 has 14 residues. Germline V CDR1 and CDR2: MDHEN, SYDVKM. With 5 bases removed from V and 1 base from J, the gap between germline ends came to 11 bases. The DNA for the CDR3 is TGTGCCAGCAGTAAAATAGACAGTAACTATGGCTACACCTTC. Amino acid sequence: CASSKIDSNYGYTF.

The CDR3 loop reads CASSGVGTGTSEQYF. The CDR3 bases are TGTGCCAGCAGTGGGGTGGGGACAGGTACCTCCGAGCAGTACTTC. The V call is TRBV25-1, the J call TRBJ2-7, with 8 nucleotides matching TRBD1. The CDR3 runs 15 residues. The V and J ends lost 4 bases and 6 bases, in that order; junction bases with no gene match: 11. The V gene's germline CDR1 is MGHDK and CDR2 SYGVNS.

This clonotype was detected a few times. The gene calls are TRBV6-5 and TRBJ2-5; 7 nucleotides match TRBD1. The CDR3 runs to 16 residues. Germline CDR1 MNHEY, CDR2 SVGAGI. After removal of 6 bases from V and 2 bases from J, the junction contained 12 bases not matched to a gene. CDR3 amino acids: CASRPRFGTVQETQYF. The CDR3 DNA reads TGTGCCAGCAGGCCAAGATTTGGGACAGTACAAGAGACCCAGTACTTC.